This paragraph reports one T cell receptor beta chain. Its specificity is unknown. The data originate from a study of CD8+ T cells in alopecia areata. Described treatment: oral pan-JAK inhibitor, 5-10 mg twice daily. cDNA reverse transcribed from extracted RNA served as the sequencing template. TCRdb keeps only in-frame clones here, not all; method: immunoSEQ multiplex PCR. The table has roughly 64,000 clones, roughly 46% seen once. The CDR3 is 15 residues long. Trimming removed 4 bases at V and 8 bases at J, with 18 bases between. Germline CDR1 reads SGDLS; CDR2 reads YYNGEE. General study points: Among the 100 top clones, expanded CD8+ clones, like scalp clonality, were significantly decreased by tofacitinib.

The TCR was taken from a human donor with alopecia areata. The sequenced sample was CD8+ T cells sorted from blood, obtained around week 36, from a patient treated with tofacitinib. The chain has TRBV9 and TRBJ2-2; tentative D call: TRBD2 (5 bases). The CDR3 reads CASSSDPGIRGELFF. In nucleotides, the CDR3 is TGTGCCAGCAGCTCGGATCCGGGGATAAGGGGGGAGCTGTTTTTT.